This T cell receptor beta chain is drawn from a study of blood T cell repertoires in COVID-19. Individuals drawn from under 30 US areas were about 18 to 90 years old. Each participant's cohort was designated according to participant-reported clinical history. A COVID-19 case had been met by exposed participants during the 2 weeks before study entry. Original handling: From reference gene primer amplification, estimates of nucleated cell counts were derived. Assay: immunoSEQ multiplex PCR; the TCRdb copy retains only in-frame clones and omits some. Clone size and V and J calls were adopted from that table, with D and trimming inferred from the DNA. Of around 250,000 clones in the sample, over 70% are singletons; the top ten hold about 2.9%. Sequencing was carried out using PBMCs or T cells enriched from blood (not recorded which). The clonotype was recovered from a woman between 40 and 50 years old who had been exposed to COVID-19.

CDR3: CASSYADLSGHEKLFF. The CDR3 nucleotides are TGTGCCAGCAGTTATGCTGACCTGTCGGGTCATGAAAAACTGTTTTTT. V is TRBV6-9 and J is TRBJ1-4, with D unclear. Deletions cut 2 bases from V and 6 bases from J, with 16 bases between. This CDR3 is 16 amino acids long. The germline gives CDR1 MNHGY, CDR2 SVAAGI.